Described below is a single T cell receptor (beta chain) sequence and its context. What it binds is unknown. This record belongs to a study of T cell responses to AZD1222 COVID-19 vaccine. Study observations and caveats: The span of vaccine-associated CD4 TCRs extended across spike, with dominance at 160-218 and 743-854. Once two AZD1222 doses were given, Spike-specific TCR breadth and depth went up.

Repertoires were generated with immunoSEQ multiplex PCR, while TCRdb's copy carries only in-frame clones and drops some. Here the sample spans 90,000 to 120,000 clones, roughly 87% being singletons. The germline V gene encodes CDR1 MDHEN and CDR2 SYDVKM. The CDR3 length is 17 residues. The V gene end was trimmed by 4 bases and the J gene end by 7 bases; junction bases not matched to a gene: 13. The material sequenced was peripheral blood, taken on day 0 of AZD1222 vaccination. The chain links TRBV28 to TRBJ2-2, with 9 nucleotides matching TRBD2. The receptor's source is an adult in good health. CDR3: CASSSIPAGGDSGELFF. The CDR3 region has the DNA TGTGCCAGCAGTTCCATCCCGGCGGGAGGGGACAGCGGGGAGCTGTTTTTT. Using reference TRBV28 and TRBJ2-2 for the parts outside the CDR3, the full variable domain is DVKVTQSSRYLVKRTGEKVFLECVQDMDHENMFWYRQDPGLGLRLIYFSYDVKMKEKGDIPEGYSVSREKKERFSLILESASTNQTSMYLCASSSIPAGGDSGELFFGEGSRLTVL.